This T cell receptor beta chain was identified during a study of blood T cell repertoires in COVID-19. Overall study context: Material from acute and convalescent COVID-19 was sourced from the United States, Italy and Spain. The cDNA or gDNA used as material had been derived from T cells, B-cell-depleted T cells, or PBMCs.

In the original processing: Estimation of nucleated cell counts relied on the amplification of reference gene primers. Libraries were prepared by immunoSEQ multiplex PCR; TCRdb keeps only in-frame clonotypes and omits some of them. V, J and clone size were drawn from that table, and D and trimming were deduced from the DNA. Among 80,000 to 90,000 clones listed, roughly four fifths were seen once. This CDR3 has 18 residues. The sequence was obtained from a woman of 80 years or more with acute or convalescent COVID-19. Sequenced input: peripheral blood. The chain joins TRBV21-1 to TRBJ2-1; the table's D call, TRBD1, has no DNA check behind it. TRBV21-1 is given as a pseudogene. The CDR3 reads CASSKVFQEGTGGWEQFF. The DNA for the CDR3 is TGTGCCAGCAGCAAAGTATTTCAGGAAGGGACAGGGGGCTGGGAGCAGTTCTTC.